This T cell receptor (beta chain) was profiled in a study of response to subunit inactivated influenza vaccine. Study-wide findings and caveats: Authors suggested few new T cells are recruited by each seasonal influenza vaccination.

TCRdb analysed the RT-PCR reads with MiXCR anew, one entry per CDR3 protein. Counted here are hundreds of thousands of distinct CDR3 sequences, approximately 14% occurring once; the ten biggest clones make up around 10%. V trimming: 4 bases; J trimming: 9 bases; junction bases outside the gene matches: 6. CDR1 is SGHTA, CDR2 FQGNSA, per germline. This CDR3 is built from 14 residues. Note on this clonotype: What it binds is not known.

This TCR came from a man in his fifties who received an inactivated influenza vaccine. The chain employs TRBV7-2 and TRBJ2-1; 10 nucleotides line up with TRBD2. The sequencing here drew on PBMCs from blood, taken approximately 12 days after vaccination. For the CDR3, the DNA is TGTGCCAGCAGCTGGGGACTAGCGATGGGTGAGCAGTTCTTC. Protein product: CASSWGLAMGEQFF.